This entry features one T cell receptor (beta chain) sequence. V dropped 5 bases and J dropped 2 bases, with 15 bases sitting between them. CDR1 is MNHEY and CDR2 is SVGAGI in the germline V gene. The CDR3 runs 15 residues. This sample is drawn from a study of blood T cells in healthy people across ages. Study in general: Through template switching, about one barcoded beta molecule was captured per two T cells, as measured in model experiments.

With a J-beta primer mix and a sample-barcoded 5' primer, a second PCR ran roughly 7 to 11 cycles. One entry per CDR3 protein results from TCRdb running MiXCR on the 5' RACE reads. The table shows some 900,000 distinct CDR3 sequences, with under 35% occurring only once. Around 10 milliliters of peripheral blood were drawn from each donor. This TCR was recovered from a woman aged 80 or older in good health. The V and J genes are TRBV6-5 and TRBJ1-2, with no clear D. The sequenced sample consisted of blood. The DNA of the CDR3 is TGTGCCAGCAGTCCATCTTTTAGGGAGAACTATGGCTACACCTTC. It encodes CASSPSFRENYGYTF.